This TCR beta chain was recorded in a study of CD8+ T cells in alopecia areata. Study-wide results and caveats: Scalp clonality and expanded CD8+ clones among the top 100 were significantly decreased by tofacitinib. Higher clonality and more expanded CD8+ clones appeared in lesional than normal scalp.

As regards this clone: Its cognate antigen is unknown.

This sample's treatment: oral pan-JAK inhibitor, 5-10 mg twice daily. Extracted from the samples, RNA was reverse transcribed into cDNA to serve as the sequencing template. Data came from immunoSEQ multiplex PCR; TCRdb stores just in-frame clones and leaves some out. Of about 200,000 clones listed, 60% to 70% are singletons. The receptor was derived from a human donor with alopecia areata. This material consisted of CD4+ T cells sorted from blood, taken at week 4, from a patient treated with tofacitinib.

The CDR3 spells CSVSGGEVNTQYF. Here the CDR3 DNA reads TGCAGCGTTAGCGGGGGGGAGGTAAATACGCAGTATTTT. The chain carries TRBV29-1 and TRBJ2-3; 10 bases line up with TRBD2. This CDR3 is built from 13 residues. Trimming took 5 bases from V and 7 from J; bases not matched to a gene: 6. Germline CDR1 is SQVTM and CDR2 is ANQGSEA.